This TCR beta chain stems from a study of T-cell memory formation after mild COVID-19. Libraries for TCRalpha and TCRbeta carried sample barcodes and unique molecular identifiers via 5'RACE. Using its own MiXCR run on the 5' RACE reads, TCRdb lists one record per CDR3 protein. The repertoire consists of about 400,000 distinct CDR3 sequences, with approximately 24% occurring once and the leading ten covering around 8.7%. Per germline, CDR1 MNHEY and CDR2 SVGAGI. This CDR3 contains 13 residues. Trimming took off 11 bases at V and 8 bases at J, with 18 bases between the two ends. About this clonotype: Its target is unknown.

Notes on the study in general: The second-wave clones peaking on day 37 were not confirmed as SARS-CoV-2-specific. Contracting clones from day 15 to 85 showed balanced CD4/CD8; later expanders favored CD4+. Of the contracting clones, CD4+ ones lay mainly in CM and EM, and CD8+ ones in EMRA.

The TCR comes from an adult woman who had mild COVID-19 (a few samples of this study predate the infection). Cell type and time point are not known. Sequenced input: PBMCs or a T cell subset sorted from them (not recorded which). J is TRBJ1-4 and V is TRBV6-5; D remains unclear. DNA for the CDR3: TGTGCCTCCCGCCACCCCGGGGAGGAAAAACTGTTTTTT. The encoded protein is CASRHPGEEKLFF.